The rows below give T cell receptor beta chains drawn from one sample of a study of beta chain features in type 1 diabetes. Repertoires were generated with immunoSEQ multiplex PCR, while TCRdb's copy carries only in-frame clones and drops some. The repertoire holds 150,000 or so clones, with 6.5% to 10% as singletons. Input material: central memory CD4+ T cells from blood. Receptors were obtained from a woman aged 18-29 years with type 1 diabetes. The CDR3 runs from the conserved cysteine through the conserved F or W. Each record gives: CDR3 protein, CDR3 DNA, D gene, V gene, J gene, clone size. D genes are given only for firm matches. Size is omitted from some rows. Given values are once, few, many or a class for expanded clones.

CDR3aa: CSAQGISYEQYF; CDR3nt: TGCAGCGCTCAGGGAATATCCTACGAGCAGTACTTC; d_gene: NA; v_gene: TRBV29-1; j_gene: TRBJ2-7; abundance: NA
CDR3aa: CASTQRPPGGYTF; CDR3nt: TGTGCCAGCACCCAACGACCCCCAGGCGGCTACACCTTC; d_gene: NA; v_gene: TRBV6-6; j_gene: TRBJ1-2; abundance: NA
CDR3aa: CASSFGATGELFF; CDR3nt: TGTGCCAGCAGCTTTGGGGCGACCGGGGAGCTGTTTTTT; d_gene: NA; v_gene: TRBV11-2; j_gene: TRBJ2-2; abundance: NA
CDR3aa: CASSRQGRDTEAFF; CDR3nt: TGTGCCAGCAGCCGACAGGGTCGGGACACTGAAGCTTTCTTT; d_gene: TRBD1; v_gene: TRBV11-3; j_gene: TRBJ1-1; abundance: few
CDR3aa: CASSLVIGETQYF; CDR3nt: TGTGCCAGCAGCTTAGTTATCGGAGAGACCCAGTACTTC; d_gene: NA; v_gene: TRBV7-2; j_gene: TRBJ2-5; abundance: NA
CDR3aa: CAISESTGTYEQYF; CDR3nt: TGTGCCATCAGTGAGTCGACGGGGACCTACGAGCAGTACTTC; d_gene: NA; v_gene: TRBV10-3; j_gene: TRBJ2-7; abundance: few
CDR3aa: CASRGQNTEAFF; CDR3nt: TGTGCCAGCAGAGGACAGAACACTGAAGCTTTCTTT; d_gene: NA; v_gene: TRBV6-4; j_gene: TRBJ1-1; abundance: NA
CDR3aa: CSARQYTEAFF; CDR3nt: TGCAGTGCTAGACAGTACACTGAAGCTTTCTTT; d_gene: NA; v_gene: TRBV20-1; j_gene: TRBJ1-1; abundance: NA
CDR3aa: CASMRGGEQDTQYF; CDR3nt: TGCGCCAGCATGAGGGGGGGTGAGCAAGATACGCAGTATTTT; d_gene: NA; v_gene: TRBV5-1; j_gene: TRBJ2-3; abundance: few
CDR3aa: CASRPGEATNYEQYF; CDR3nt: TGTGCCAGCAGACCCGGTGAGGCGACGAACTACGAGCAGTACTTC; d_gene: NA; v_gene: TRBV6-6; j_gene: TRBJ2-7; abundance: NA
CDR3aa: CASSKAGGGGINSNQPQHF; CDR3nt: TGTGCCAGCAGCAAAGCCGGGGGAGGGGGGATAAATAGCAATCAGCCCCAGCATTTT; d_gene: NA; v_gene: TRBV21-1; j_gene: TRBJ1-5; abundance: NA
CDR3aa: CASSPTGEETQYF; CDR3nt: TGTGCCAGCTCACCGACAGGGGAAGAGACCCAGTACTTC; d_gene: TRBD1; v_gene: TRBV18; j_gene: TRBJ2-5; abundance: NA
CDR3aa: CASSSWTGREEKLFF; CDR3nt: TGTGCCAGCAGCTCTTGGACAGGGAGGGAGGAAAAACTGTTTTTT; d_gene: TRBD1; v_gene: TRBV7-9; j_gene: TRBJ1-4; abundance: NA
CDR3aa: CATKSNGGDTQYF; CDR3nt: TGCGCCACGAAATCGAACGGGGGAGATACGCAGTATTTT; d_gene: NA; v_gene: TRBV5-1; j_gene: TRBJ2-3; abundance: few
CDR3aa: CASSPPEGISYEQYF; CDR3nt: TGTGCCAGCTCACCACCGGAGGGGATCTCCTACGAGCAGTACTTC; d_gene: NA; v_gene: TRBV18; j_gene: TRBJ2-7; abundance: few
CDR3aa: CASVASGYEQYF; CDR3nt: TGTGCCAGCGTAGCTAGCGGTTACGAGCAGTACTTC; d_gene: TRBD2; v_gene: TRBV7-2; j_gene: TRBJ2-7; abundance: NA
CDR3aa: CASRTGNRVNTEAFF; CDR3nt: TGTGCCAGCAGGACCGGGAACAGGGTGAACACTGAAGCTTTCTTT; d_gene: NA; v_gene: TRBV13; j_gene: TRBJ1-1; abundance: few
CDR3aa: CASSQEVGRGRTGELFF; CDR3nt: TGCGCCAGCAGCCAAGAAGTCGGCAGGGGCCGCACCGGGGAGCTGTTTTTT; d_gene: NA; v_gene: TRBV4-3; j_gene: TRBJ2-2; abundance: NA
CDR3aa: CASSLGTSGGETQYF; CDR3nt: TGTGCCAGCAGCTTAGGGACTAGCGGGGGAGAGACCCAGTACTTC; d_gene: TRBD2; v_gene: TRBV7-9; j_gene: TRBJ2-5; abundance: few
CDR3aa: CASSPGGRWGDTF; CDR3nt: TGTGCCAGCTCACCAGGGGGCCGTTGGGGAGACACCTTC; d_gene: NA; v_gene: TRBV18; j_gene: TRBJ1-2; abundance: NA
CDR3aa: CASSLNPLLAGGRYTQYF; CDR3nt: TGCGCCAGCAGCCTTAACCCCTTACTAGCGGGAGGTCGGTATACGCAGTATTTT; d_gene: TRBD2; v_gene: TRBV23-1; j_gene: TRBJ2-3; abundance: NA
CDR3aa: CASSQETGGADTQYF; CDR3nt: TGTGCCAGCAGCCAAGAGACAGGGGGCGCAGATACGCAGTATTTT; d_gene: TRBD1; v_gene: TRBV14; j_gene: TRBJ2-3; abundance: NA
CDR3aa: CASSLTPGQGFSPLHF; CDR3nt: TGTGCCAGCAGCCTCACGCCGGGACAGGGTTTTTCACCCCTCCACTTT; d_gene: TRBD1; v_gene: TRBV7-6; j_gene: TRBJ1-6; abundance: NA
CDR3aa: CASSEGQGDGYTF; CDR3nt: TGTGCCAGCAGTGAAGGGCAGGGCGATGGCTACACCTTC; d_gene: NA; v_gene: TRBV6-4; j_gene: TRBJ1-2; abundance: NA
CDR3aa: CASSPGIYGYTF; CDR3nt: TGTGCCAGTAGTCCAGGCATCTATGGCTACACCTTC; d_gene: NA; v_gene: TRBV19; j_gene: TRBJ1-2; abundance: NA
CDR3aa: CASSLNPGGKGETQYF; CDR3nt: TGCGCCAGCAGCTTGAATCCGGGGGGGAAGGGAGAGACCCAGTACTTC; d_gene: TRBD2; v_gene: TRBV5-1; j_gene: TRBJ2-5; abundance: few
CDR3aa: CASSPPVQGFEQYF; CDR3nt: TGTGCCAGCTCACCACCTGTACAGGGGTTCGAGCAGTACTTC; d_gene: TRBD1; v_gene: TRBV18; j_gene: TRBJ2-7; abundance: once
CDR3aa: CASSPQRGGLYEQFF; CDR3nt: TGCGCCAGCAGCCCCCAGCGGGGGGGCCTCTATGAGCAGTTCTTC; d_gene: TRBD2; v_gene: TRBV4-1; j_gene: TRBJ2-1; abundance: few
CDR3aa: CASSVDTAYEQYF; CDR3nt: TGTGCCAGCAGCGTAGATACTGCCTACGAGCAGTACTTC; d_gene: NA; v_gene: TRBV9; j_gene: TRBJ2-7; abundance: NA
CDR3aa: CASSRQDLGTEAFF; CDR3nt: TGTGCCAGCAGCCGACAGGATTTAGGCACTGAAGCTTTCTTT; d_gene: NA; v_gene: TRBV7-2; j_gene: TRBJ1-1; abundance: few
CDR3aa: CASSLGGVGNEQFF; CDR3nt: TGTGCCAGCAGTTTGGGAGGGGTAGGGAATGAGCAGTTCTTC; d_gene: TRBD2; v_gene: TRBV28; j_gene: TRBJ2-1; abundance: NA
CDR3aa: CASAGATDYEQYF; CDR3nt: TGTGCCAGCGCTGGGGCAACCGACTACGAGCAGTACTTC; d_gene: NA; v_gene: TRBV7-2; j_gene: TRBJ2-7; abundance: few
CDR3aa: CASQSRAGFTEAFF; CDR3nt: TGTGCCAGCCAATCCCGGGCGGGGTTCACTGAAGCTTTCTTT; d_gene: NA; v_gene: TRBV19; j_gene: TRBJ1-1; abundance: few
CDR3aa: CASSLKAGTTEAFF; CDR3nt: TGTGCCAGCAGCTTAAAGGCGGGTACCACTGAAGCTTTCTTT; d_gene: NA; v_gene: TRBV7-8; j_gene: TRBJ1-1; abundance: NA
CDR3aa: CASSLGRTRGKLFF; CDR3nt: TGTGCCAGCAGCTTAGGAAGGACGCGGGGAAAACTGTTTTTT; d_gene: NA; v_gene: TRBV7-2; j_gene: TRBJ1-4; abundance: few
CDR3aa: CASSADRGVNEQFF; CDR3nt: TGTGCCAGCAGTGCCGACAGGGGAGTCAATGAGCAGTTCTTC; d_gene: TRBD1; v_gene: TRBV2; j_gene: TRBJ2-1; abundance: few
CDR3aa: CASPRYLAKNIQYF; CDR3nt: TGTGCCAGCCCGAGATACCTAGCCAAAAACATTCAGTACTTC; d_gene: NA; v_gene: TRBV4-2; j_gene: TRBJ2-4; abundance: NA
CDR3aa: CASSRQPSGQTDTQYF; CDR3nt: TGCGCCAGCAGCCGACAACCTAGCGGACAGACAGATACGCAGTATTTT; d_gene: NA; v_gene: TRBV4-1; j_gene: TRBJ2-3; abundance: NA
CDR3aa: CASTHGSANTEAFF; CDR3nt: TGTGCCAGCACCCACGGGTCGGCTAACACTGAAGCTTTCTTT; d_gene: NA; v_gene: TRBV6-6; j_gene: TRBJ1-1; abundance: few
CDR3aa: CASSLGPNNEQFF; CDR3nt: TGTGCCAGCAGCTTAGGCCCTAACAATGAGCAGTTCTTC; d_gene: NA; v_gene: TRBV7-2; j_gene: TRBJ2-1; abundance: few
CDR3aa: CASSPPQAYEQYF; CDR3nt: TGTGCCAGCTCACCACCACAGGCCTACGAGCAGTACTTC; d_gene: NA; v_gene: TRBV18; j_gene: TRBJ2-7; abundance: few
CDR3aa: CASSQDPEGRYEQYF; CDR3nt: TGCGCCAGCAGCCAAGACCCCGAGGGGAGGTACGAGCAGTACTTC; d_gene: NA; v_gene: TRBV4-3; j_gene: TRBJ2-7; abundance: few
CDR3aa: CAWSGGTQYF; CDR3nt: TGTGCCTGGAGTGGAGGGACCCAGTACTTC; d_gene: NA; v_gene: TRBV30; j_gene: TRBJ2-5; abundance: NA
CDR3aa: CASSPILGTGNEKLFF; CDR3nt: TGTGCCAGCAGCCCCATTCTCGGGACAGGGAATGAAAAACTGTTTTTT; d_gene: TRBD1; v_gene: TRBV7-2; j_gene: TRBJ1-4; abundance: NA
CDR3aa: CASRGAPNYGYTF; CDR3nt: TGTGCCAGTCGAGGCGCCCCTAACTATGGCTACACCTTC; d_gene: NA; v_gene: TRBV19; j_gene: TRBJ1-2; abundance: few
CDR3aa: CASSWAGGYTDTQYF; CDR3nt: TGTGCCAGCAGTTGGGCGGGAGGGTACACAGATACGCAGTATTTT; d_gene: TRBD2; v_gene: TRBV6-5; j_gene: TRBJ2-3; abundance: few
CDR3aa: CASSQGATTSYEQYF; CDR3nt: TGCGCCAGCAGCCAGGGGGCTACCACCTCCTACGAGCAGTACTTC; d_gene: NA; v_gene: TRBV4-1; j_gene: TRBJ2-7; abundance: NA
CDR3aa: CASSSMIAGVYEQYF; CDR3nt: TGTGCCAGCAGCTCAATGATAGCGGGAGTCTACGAGCAGTACTTC; d_gene: TRBD2; v_gene: TRBV11-2; j_gene: TRBJ2-7; abundance: NA
CDR3aa: CASSQAPDRALGTGELFF; CDR3nt: TGCGCCAGCAGCCAAGCGCCTGACAGGGCCTTGGGCACCGGGGAGCTGTTTTTT; d_gene: TRBD1; v_gene: TRBV4-3; j_gene: TRBJ2-2; abundance: NA